The following is a TCR beta chain sequence with its context. Its antigen is currently unknown. This record belongs to a study of shared clonotypes between healthy human individuals. General study points: Compared with memory subsets, naive subsets generally had larger estimated richness.

Assay used: immunoSEQ multiplex PCR; TCRdb lists only in-frame clones, some missing. In the table there are hundreds of thousands of clones, 85% to 95% of which are singletons. CD45RO-negative, CCR7-positively selected cells formed the naive CD8 fraction, excluding terminally differentiated effector memory CD45RA+ cells. Germline CDR1 and CDR2: MNHNS and SASEGT. V lost 7 bases and J lost 4, with 4 bases in between. The CDR3 is made up of 11 amino acids. The receptor's source is a woman in her 30s in good health. This chain uses TRBV6-1 with TRBJ2-2; D is unresolved. Sequenced sample: naive CD8+ T cells sorted from blood. The CDR3 loop reads CASTFTGELFF. CDR3 nucleotide sequence: TGTGCCAGCACCTTCACCGGGGAGCTGTTTTTT.